This T cell receptor (beta chain) stems from a study of T cell changes during pregnancy in multiple sclerosis. Here immunoSEQ multiplex PCR was the method, and the copy in TCRdb shows in-frame clones only, minus some. The data hold roughly 61,000 clones, with 85% to 95% observed a single time. CDR3 length equals 16 residues. The ends were cut back, 0 bases at V and 2 bases at J, with 13 bases in the middle. CDR1 and CDR2 (germline): MNHEY, SMNVEV (reference sequence). The sample in question was peripheral blood, obtained after pregnancy. The clonotype comes from a female donor with multiple sclerosis, enrolled in a pregnancy study. The J gene is TRBJ1-1, the V gene TRBV27; D is perhaps TRBD1 (6 bases). The CDR3 DNA reads TGTGCCAGCAGTTTATCGCTAGGACAGAAAAACACTGAAGCTTTCTTT. It codes for CASSLSLGQKNTEAFF.